This T cell receptor (beta chain) was profiled in a study of blood T cell repertoires in COVID-19. The sample holds one count of this clone. Clones were read by immunoSEQ multiplex PCR, and TCRdb kept only the in-frame ones, dropping some. The table shows approximately 190,000 clones, with approximately 92% occurring only once. The TCR sequence derives from a man over 45 with acute or convalescent COVID-19. The specimen sequenced was peripheral blood.

The CDR3 is CASSSIALRDTGETQYF. The CDR3, as DNA: TGTGCCAGCAGTTCAATTGCCCTCCGGGACACTGGCGAGACCCAGTACTTC. V is TRBV27 and J is TRBJ2-5; TRBD1 might be the D (6 bases). The CDR3 length is 17 residues. V was pared by 4 bases and J by 5 bases, with 23 bases between. Looked up from germline, CDR1 is MNHEY and CDR2 is SMNVEV (reference sequence).